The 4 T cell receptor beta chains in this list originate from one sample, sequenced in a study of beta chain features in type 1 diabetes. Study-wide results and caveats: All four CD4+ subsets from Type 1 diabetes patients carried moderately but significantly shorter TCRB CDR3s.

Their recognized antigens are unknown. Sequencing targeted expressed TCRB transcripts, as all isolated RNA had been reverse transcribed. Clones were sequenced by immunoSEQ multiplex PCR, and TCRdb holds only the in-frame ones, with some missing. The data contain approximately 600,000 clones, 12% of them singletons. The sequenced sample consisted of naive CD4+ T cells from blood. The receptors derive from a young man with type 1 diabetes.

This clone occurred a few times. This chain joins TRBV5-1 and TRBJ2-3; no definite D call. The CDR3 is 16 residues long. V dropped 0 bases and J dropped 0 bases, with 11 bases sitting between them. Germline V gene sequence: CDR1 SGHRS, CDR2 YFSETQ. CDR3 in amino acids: CASSLGPSLSTDTQYF. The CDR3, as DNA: TGCGCCAGCAGCTTGGGTCCGAGCCTTAGCACAGATACGCAGTATTTT.

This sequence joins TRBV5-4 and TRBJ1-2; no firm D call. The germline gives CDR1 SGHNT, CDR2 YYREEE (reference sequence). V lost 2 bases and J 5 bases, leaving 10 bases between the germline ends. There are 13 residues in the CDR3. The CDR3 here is CASSFAGPYGYTF. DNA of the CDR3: TGTGCCAGCAGCTTTGCAGGACCTTATGGCTACACCTTC.

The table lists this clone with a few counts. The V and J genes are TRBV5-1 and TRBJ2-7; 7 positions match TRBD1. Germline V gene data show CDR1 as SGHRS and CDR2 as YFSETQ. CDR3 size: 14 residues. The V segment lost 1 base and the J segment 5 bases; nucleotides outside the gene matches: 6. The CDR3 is CASSLSYRGDEQYF. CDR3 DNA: TGCGCCAGCAGCTTGAGCTACAGGGGCGACGAGCAGTACTTC.

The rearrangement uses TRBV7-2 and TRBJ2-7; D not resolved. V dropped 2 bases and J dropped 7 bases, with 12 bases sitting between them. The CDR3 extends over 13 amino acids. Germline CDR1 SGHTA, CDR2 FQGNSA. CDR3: CASSLSLPREQYF. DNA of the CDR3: TGTGCCAGCAGCTTAAGCTTGCCTCGGGAGCAGTACTTC.